This T cell receptor (beta chain) was found in a study of technical replicates of blood from a handful of donors (dated by TCRdb to about 2017). The germline V gene (reference sequence) yields LNHDA for CDR1 and SQIVND for CDR2. Compared with germline, V lacks 5 bases and J lacks 1 base; bases without a gene match: 8. The CDR3 contains 18 residues, cysteine and phenylalanine counted. Kept here is only the CDR3 DNA, which spans 54 bases and is read in frame from base 1. Library generation was performed with the immunoSEQ multiplex PCR assay. TCRdb took over this immuneACCESS table, retaining in-frame rearrangements with V and J assigned. Such tables are incomplete; in checked studies, under half of the missing clones stem from an unresolved V gene, and the remainder is unexplained. This sample lists 80,000 to 100,000 clones; roughly 96% were detected once. The ten largest clonotypes hold roughly 0.33% of the sample.

This clone was observed once. It has no known antigen specificity. No base qualities exist here, and no much larger clone lies one base off it. This receptor was taken from a human donor in good health. Material for sequencing was T cells isolated from PBMCs. The chain joins TRBV19 to TRBJ2-6, with TRBD2 matching 10 junction bases. The CDR3 reads CASSLAGAPQSGANVLTF. The DNA sequence is given as TGTGCCAGTAGTCTAGCGGGAGCCCCGCAGTCTGGGGCCAACGTCCTGACTTTC.